Described below is a single TCR beta chain sequence and its context. What it binds is unknown. The sample is drawn from a study of CD4 T cells in relation to SARS-CoV-2 and coronaviruses. Study-wide context: No peptide or an HIV-1 Nef peptide pool served as negative control.

The CDR3 covers 14 residues. V was pared by 5 bases and J by 5 bases, with 10 bases between. Germline CDR1 is LNHDA and CDR2 is SQIVND (reference sequence). Produced via immunoSEQ multiplex PCR; TCRdb's table is partial and in-frame only. The sample lists around 24,000 clones, more than 60% occurring once. Before the COVID-19 pandemic, during about 2011-2019, CD4+ T cells were taken from unexposed donors. The cells were cultured for over eight days before CD4+ T cells were isolated. Unexposed-donor CD4+ T cells were probed with SARS-CoV-2 S/N and four cold-coronavirus spikes, cells permitting. Sequencing was performed on CD4+ T cells from PBMCs, cultured in vitro. This TCR was recovered from a human donor in good health. The chain is built from TRBV19 and TRBJ1-6, with D possibly being TRBD1 (5 bases). This CDR3 is CASSPGFHNSPLHF. CDR3 DNA: TGTGCCAGTAGTCCAGGGTTCCATAATTCACCCCTCCACTTT.